This T cell receptor (beta chain) was recovered during a study of CD4 T cells in relation to SARS-CoV-2 and coronaviruses listed by TCRdb under 2021. About the study as a whole: In the ViraFEST assay, PBMCs were cultured with antigen for roughly 11 days, after which TCR beta CDR3s were sequenced to identify antigen-specific clonal expansions. At the level of individual TCR clonotypes, the study measured memory CD4+ T cell crossreactivity between SARS-CoV-2 spike protein and common cold coronavirus spike proteins. Expansion assays from other donors in the study were sequenced with a different, Illumina-based TCR-beta assay. The Adaptive Biotechnologies TCR-sequencing kit was used to sequence samples from a few pre-COVID donors and the naive versus memory experiments, while other data came from Illumina-based sequencing. An HIV-1 Nef peptide pool or a no-peptide culture served as the negative reference condition. HLA restriction was mapped for shared crossreactive spike epitopes using patient-derived lymphoblastoid cell lines. The study at large found these results: Significantly weaker SARS-CoV-2-driven expansion was shown by crossreactive clones than by monoreactive clones, consistent with antigenic imprinting. In roughly two thirds of donors, memory CD4+ clonotypes turned up that crossrecognized SARS-CoV-2 and at least one common cold coronavirus spike. No donor contributed both pre-pandemic and post-infection samples, which limited tracing the source of pre-existing responses. Since the crossreactivity analysis centred on spike protein, crossreactivity against other viral proteins was not assessed. Small numbers of patients and of tested TCRs were a limitation of the study.

CD4+ T cells from unexposed donors were collected before the COVID-19 pandemic (2011-2018). Following 10 days of culture, the EasySep CD4+ T cell isolation kit was used to isolate CD4+ T cells. As cell number allowed, CD4+ T cells from unexposed donors were tested for reactivity to SARS-CoV-2 S and N and to four common cold coronavirus spike pools. Each well held 1.5 million to 2.5 million PBMCs cultured in IMDM containing approximately 5% human AB serum and roughly 9.3 IU/ml IL-2. Half of the culture medium was replaced with fresh IL-2-containing medium on days 3 and 7. In general, every peptide culture condition was set up in three replicate wells. The leukapheresis product for the unexposed donors was obtained through commercial purchase. Ficoll-Paque PLUS gradient centrifugation was used to isolate PBMCs from either whole blood or leukapheresis product. PBMCs were either cryopreserved at -140 degrees C or used fresh in the expansion assay. The QIAamp Micro DNA Kit was used to extract genomic DNA from the CD4+ T cells.

A remark on this clone: No antigen is known for it. Qualities for individual bases were not recorded, and no much larger clone is one base off.

From a lookup of the germline V gene (reference sequence), CDR1 and CDR2 are SGHNT and YYREEE. V lost 0 bases and J lost 2 bases; the stretch between them is 12 bases long. The CDR3 spans 15 residues, from the cysteine through the phenylalanine. Only CDR3 DNA remains: 45 bases, in frame from the first base. The library was generated by the immunoSEQ multiplex PCR assay. The original pipeline was this. Preprocessing removed nonproductive sequences and CDR3s not starting with C, not ending with F or W, or shorter than 7 amino acids. Antigen-specific clonotypes were called with the MANAFEST web app on the basis of expansion relative to the reference and to other culture wells. A clone was considered positive if significant expansion relative to the reference culture was observed in 2 of 3 replicate wells at an FDR below 0.05. A further requirement for positive clones was significant expansion compared with all other tandem wells, along with an odds ratio above 5. CDR3 homology was measured as pairwise Levenshtein distance, computed with the stringdist R package after trimming three terminal residues from each end. TCRdb limited this immuneACCESS table to in-frame rearrangements with V and J called. A share of clones is missing; checked studies link under half to unresolved V genes, and the rest is unexplained. V, J and clone size are those of that table, while D and trimming were read from the DNA. The sample table shows tens of thousands of clones, and less than 80% are seen once. The ten largest account for approximately 16% of the sample.

Rearrangement joined TRBV5-4 to TRBJ2-7; no D gene can be assigned with confidence. Sequenced: CD4+ T cells from PBMCs, cultured in vitro. The receptor was isolated from a human donor in good health. Here the CDR3 is given as CASSLGYGRTYEQYF. Here is the DNA: TGTGCCAGCAGCTTGGGTTACGGCAGAACCTACGAGCAGTACTTC.